This entry lists 20 T cell receptor beta chains sequenced from one sample in a study of T cells generated in artificial thymic organoids. Separate semi-nested PCRs amplified TCRalpha and TCRbeta libraries using constant-region reverse primers in TRAC or TRBC. TCRdb re-analysed the 5' RACE reads in MiXCR, keeping a single row per CDR3 protein. The sample contains more than 8,000 distinct CDR3 sequences, around 18% of which appear only once. The sample consisted of naive CD8+ T cells from the thymus. Subset: CD3+TCRalphabeta+CD8SP T cells; for blood, CD45RO-CCR7+ naive CD8+ T cells. All receptors derive from a human donor who gave cord blood stem cells for thymic organoid culture, a cardiac surgery patient who gave postnatal thymus, or a blood donor (not recorded which).

This clonotype was detected many times. This chain connects TRBV12-3 or TRBV12-4 to TRBJ1-5, with a weak D call TRBD1 (5 bases). V was trimmed by 2 bases and J by 4 bases, leaving 18 bases between them. The CDR3 sequence is 17 residues long. The CDR3 DNA reads as TGTGCCAGCAGTTTATTCGGGGGGGACGGAGGTAATCAGCCCCAGCATTTT. Its translation: CASSLFGGDGGNQPQHF.

The V call is TRBV6-5, the J call TRBJ1-6, with TRBD1 as a possible D gene (5 bases). Germline loops: CDR1 MNHEY, CDR2 SVGAGI. The V end lost 2 bases, the J end lost 8 bases, and 13 bases lay between the germline ends. This CDR3 spans 15 amino acids. The chain's CDR3 is CASSYPSGRDSPLHF. For the CDR3, the DNA is TGTGCCAGCAGTTACCCGAGCGGCAGGGATTCACCCCTCCACTTT.

A few counts support this clonotype. The chain couples TRBV7-2 to TRBJ1-6; TRBD1 matches 7 bases. The trim removed 5 bases at V and 6 bases at J, leaving 7 bases unmatched. Germline V gives CDR1 SGHTA, CDR2 FQGNSA. The CDR3 is made up of 15 amino acids. CDR3 sequence (DNA): TGTGCCAGCAGCCGAGGGGACAGCCTTAATTCACCCCTCCACTTT. Its translation: CASSRGDSLNSPLHF.

This sequence joins TRBV27 and TRBJ1-2; 11 positions match TRBD1. After removal of 0 bases from V and 8 bases from J, the junction contained 2 bases not matched to a gene. The CDR3 length is 14 residues. Per germline, CDR1 MNHEY and CDR2 SMNVEV (reference sequence). The CDR3 is CASSLSRTGGGYTF. CDR3 bases: TGTGCCAGCAGTTTATCGCGGACAGGGGGCGGCTACACCTTC.

This clonotype was recorded many times. The rearrangement joins TRBV12-5 to TRBJ2-1; no reliable D call. This CDR3 has 16 amino acids. V was clipped by 4 bases and J by 0 bases, with 13 bases between them. Germline CDR1 reads LGHNT; CDR2 reads FRNRAP. The CDR3 spells CASGSTQTRSYNEQFF. For the CDR3, the DNA is TGTGCTAGTGGTTCTACCCAGACCCGCTCCTACAATGAGCAGTTCTTC.

In this sample, this clonotype is medium-sized. This chain connects TRBV20-1 to TRBJ2-5; 7 bases are a match to TRBD2. Unmatched junction bases numbered 16, after V lost 8 bases and J lost 4 bases. The length of the CDR3 is 15 residues. Germline lookup yields CDR1 DFQATT and CDR2 SNEGSKA (reference sequence). CDR3 nucleotides: TGCAGTTACACGAATCTAGCGGAGGGAGGAGAGACCCAGTACTTC. Amino acid sequence: CSYTNLAEGGETQYF.

This clonotype was counted many times. The chain uses TRBV7-9 and TRBJ2-7; D tentatively fits TRBD1 or TRBD2 (5 bases each). This CDR3 spans 17 amino acids. Germline lookup yields CDR1 SEHNR and CDR2 FQNEAQ (reference sequence). V was trimmed by 4 bases and J by 0 bases, leaving 19 bases between them. The CDR3 DNA reads TGTGCCAGCAGCTCAGGGAGTCCGAAAACCAGCTCCTACGAGCAGTACTTC. Translating gives CASSSGSPKTSSYEQYF.

This clonotype is medium-sized. The chain has TRBV4-2 and TRBJ1-3, with TRBD1 identical over 8 bases. CDR1 is LGHNA, CDR2 YNFKEQ, per germline. Germline trimming cut 1 base from V and 0 bases from J; bases unmatched to any gene: 2. The CDR3 runs 16 residues. CDR3 region: CASSQAGGRSGNTIYF. DNA of the CDR3: TGTGCCAGCAGCCAAGCAGGGGGCCGCTCTGGAAACACCATATATTTT.

The chain combines TRBV5-4 with TRBJ1-3, with TRBD1 as a possible D gene (6 bases). This CDR3 contains 15 residues. Germline CDR1 SGHNT, CDR2 YYREEE (reference sequence). V lost 4 bases and J 2 bases, leaving 13 bases between the germline ends. This CDR3 reads CASSPGQTTGNTIYF. In DNA form, the CDR3 reads TGTGCCAGCAGCCCCGGACAGACGACTGGAAACACCATATATTTT. The whole variable domain, filled in from reference TRBV5-4 and TRBJ1-3, reads ETGVTQSPTHLIKTRGQQVTLRCSSQSGHNTVSWYQQALGQGPQFIFQYYREEENGRGNFPPRFSGLQFPNYSSELNVNALELDDSALYLCASSPGQTTGNTIYFGEGSWLTVV.

The chain links TRBV28 to TRBJ2-7, with TRBD2 matching 8 bases. The ends lost 5 bases at V and 0 bases at J; junction bases unmatched: 9. Germline V lookup: CDR1 MDHEN, CDR2 SYDVKM. The CDR3 is made up of 16 amino acids. As DNA, the CDR3 is TGTGCCAGCAGTCGGGAGCGGGGGTTTTACTCCTACGAGCAGTACGTC. Translation gives CASSRERGFYSYEQYV.

Judged by abundance, this clonotype is medium-sized. V usage is TRBV7-9 and J usage is TRBJ1-1; D might be TRBD1 (5 bases). The CDR3 consists of 16 residues. Germline loops: CDR1 SEHNR, CDR2 FQNEAQ (reference sequence). Trimming shortened V by 3 bases and J by 0 bases, and 14 bases separated the two germline ends. The CDR3 DNA reads as TGTGCCAGCAGCTTGGGGGTGTGGAGGATGAACACTGAAGCTTTCTTT. This encodes CASSLGVWRMNTEAFF.

This clonotype qualifies as medium-sized (0.01 to 0.1%). The chain links TRBV12-3 or TRBV12-4 to TRBJ2-4; TRBD1 matches 7 bases. V dropped 5 bases and J dropped 5; count of bases not matched to a gene: 6. This CDR3 has 14 residues. The CDR3 DNA reads TGTGCCAGCAGTCTAAAGGGGACAGAAAACATTCAGTACTTC. Translated: CASSLKGTENIQYF.

Comment on this clonotype: A read error may be the cause here, since a much bigger clone is one base away. V gene TRBV28 combines with J gene TRBJ2-2; TRBD1 agrees at 9 bases. This CDR3 has 16 amino acids. The germline CDR1 and CDR2 sequences are MDHEN and SYDVKM. V gave up 5 bases and J gave up 2 bases; unmatched junction bases: 6. The CDR3 is CASSRRGQGNTGELFF. CDR3 in DNA: TGTGCCAGCAGTCGGAGGGGACAGGGTAACACCGGGGAGCTGTTTTTT.

This clonotype has just a few counts. A much larger clone sits a single nucleotide away, making a read error possible. The chain is built from TRBV29-1 and TRBJ2-7, with 7 bases that match TRBD1. Germline-derived CDR1 and CDR2 are SQVTM and ANQGSEA. There are 13 residues in the CDR3. The CDR3 is CGVYEGATYEQYF. CDR3 in DNA: TGCGGCGTTTACGAGGGGGCAACCTACGAGCAGTACTTC.

This clonotype counts as medium-sized (0.01 to 0.1%). V usage is TRBV28 and J usage is TRBJ1-2; D is possibly TRBD1 (6 bases). Trimming removed 5 bases at V and 0 bases at J, with 13 bases between. This CDR3 contains 15 residues. Germline V CDR1 and CDR2: MDHEN, SYDVKM. CDR3 sequence reads: CASSPRTASNYGYTF. In DNA, the CDR3 is TGTGCCAGCAGTCCGAGGACAGCTTCTAACTATGGCTACACCTTC.

Sample share makes this clonotype medium-sized. The chain has TRBV7-2 and TRBJ2-3; 7 positions agree with TRBD2. V was pared by 5 bases and J by 1 base, with 15 bases of the junction left unmatched. The CDR3 runs to 18 residues. CDR1 is SGHTA, CDR2 FQGNSA, per germline. The CDR3 reads CASSPTCWGRACTDTQYF. The CDR3, as DNA: TGTGCCAGCAGCCCTACATGTTGGGGGAGGGCCTGCACAGATACGCAGTATTTT.

This clonotype is judged medium-sized (0.01 to 0.1%). CDR3: CASSLWTNQPQHF. CDR3 coding DNA: TGTGCCAGCAGTTTATGGACAAATCAGCCCCAGCATTTT. The gene calls are TRBV28 and TRBJ1-5; D is uncertain. The CDR3 is made up of 13 amino acids. V was trimmed by 0 bases and J by 4 bases, leaving 4 bases between them. Germline CDR1 is MDHEN and CDR2 is SYDVKM.

This clonotype is labeled medium-sized. This chain links TRBV15 with TRBJ1-4; D unclear. The CDR3 length is 14 residues. V was clipped by 0 bases and J by 6 bases, with 8 bases between them. Germline assignment: CDR1 LNHNV and CDR2 YYDKDF (reference sequence). In DNA, the CDR3 is TGTGCCACCAGCAGAGAGGGTTACGATGAAAAACTGTTTTTT. Encoded protein: CATSREGYDEKLFF. Variable domain in full (rest from reference TRBV15 and TRBJ1-4): DAMVIQNPRYQVTQFGKPVTLSCSQTLNHNVMYWYQQKSSQAPKLLFHYYDKDFNNEADTPDNFQSRRPNTSFCFLDIRSPGLGDTAMYLCATSREGYDEKLFFGSGTQLSVL.

By share, this clonotype counts as medium-sized. The chain links TRBV20-1 to TRBJ2-1, with 8 bases that match TRBD2. CDR1 and CDR2 from the germline V gene are DFQATT and SNEGSKA (reference sequence). Trimming took 4 bases from V and 6 from J; bases not matched to a gene: 8. This CDR3 has 14 amino acids. The CDR3: CSATSGRGGNEQFF. The CDR3 DNA sequence: TGCAGTGCTACGAGCGGGAGAGGGGGCAATGAGCAGTTCTTC.

Details on this clonotype: The junction differs from germline at one of its ends, possibly a read error. The V gene is TRBV4-1, the J gene TRBJ1-2, with D possibly TRBD1 on 5 matching bases. The CDR3 consists of 15 residues. Germline CDR1 and CDR2: MGHRA and YSYEKL. The CDR3 loop reads CASSQDRGRSYGYTF. In DNA, the CDR3 is TGCGCCAGCAGCCAAGATAGGGGCCGCTCATATGGCTATACCTTC.